The clone carrying this T cell receptor (beta chain) showed up just a few times. Its specificity is unknown. This entry comes from a study of beta chain features in type 1 diabetes. About the study: No age, gender or cell yield differences were seen between patients and healthy donors.

Of the isolated RNA, all was reverse transcribed, and so the sequenced material was expressed TCRB transcripts. Assay used: immunoSEQ multiplex PCR; TCRdb lists only in-frame clones, some missing. This table has 200,000 to 250,000 clones, around 16% appearing once. Study observations and caveats: Reduced insertions and increased deletions marked VDJ junctions in type 1 diabetes patients. TCRB CDR3s from Type 1 diabetes patients were moderately but significantly shorter in all four CD4+ subsets.

Germline CDR1 reads SGHAT; CDR2 reads FQNNGV. V lost 3 bases to trimming and J lost 4 bases; unmatched junction nucleotides: 3. CDR3 length equals 14 residues. This rearrangement joins TRBV11-2 to TRBJ2-7; TRBD2 aligns across 10 bases. The receptor's source is a man aged 25-45 years with type 1 diabetes. Sequenced material: naive CD4+ T cells from blood. The CDR3 DNA follows: TGTGCCAGCAGCTTGGCTAGCGGGAGTTACGAGCAGTACTTC. This gives the protein CASSLASGSYEQYF.